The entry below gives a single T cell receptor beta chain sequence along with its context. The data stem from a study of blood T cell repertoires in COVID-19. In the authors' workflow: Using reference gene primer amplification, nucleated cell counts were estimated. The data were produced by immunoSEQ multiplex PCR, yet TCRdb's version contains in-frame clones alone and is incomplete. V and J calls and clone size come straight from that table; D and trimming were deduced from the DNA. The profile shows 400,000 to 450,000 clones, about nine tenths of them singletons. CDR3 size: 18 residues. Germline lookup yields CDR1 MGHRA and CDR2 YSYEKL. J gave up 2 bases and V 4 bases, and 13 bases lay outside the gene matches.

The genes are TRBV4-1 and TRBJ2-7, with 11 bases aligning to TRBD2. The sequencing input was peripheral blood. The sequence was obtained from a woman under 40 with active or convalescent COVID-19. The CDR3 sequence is CASSPGTSGNQMTYEQYF. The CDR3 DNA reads TGCGCCAGCAGCCCCGGGACTAGCGGAAACCAAATGACCTACGAGCAGTACTTC.